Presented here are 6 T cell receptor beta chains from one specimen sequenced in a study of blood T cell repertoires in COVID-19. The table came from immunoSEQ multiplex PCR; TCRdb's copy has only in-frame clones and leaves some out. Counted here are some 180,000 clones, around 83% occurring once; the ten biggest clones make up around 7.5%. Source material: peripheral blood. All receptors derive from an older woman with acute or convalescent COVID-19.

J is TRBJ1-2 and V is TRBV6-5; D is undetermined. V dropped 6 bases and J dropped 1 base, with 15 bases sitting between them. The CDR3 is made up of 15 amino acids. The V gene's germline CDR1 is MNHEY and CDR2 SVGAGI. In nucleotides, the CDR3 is TGTGCCAGCAGCCCGTCTGGGAGCAATAACTATGGCTACACCTTC. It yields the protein CASSPSGSNNYGYTF.

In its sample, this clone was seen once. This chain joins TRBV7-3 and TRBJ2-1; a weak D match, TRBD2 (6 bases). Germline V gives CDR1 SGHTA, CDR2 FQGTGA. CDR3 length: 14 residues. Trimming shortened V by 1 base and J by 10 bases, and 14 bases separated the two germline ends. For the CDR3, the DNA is TGTGCCAGCAGCTTAAGCGGGACGACTGCGGAGCAGTTCTTC. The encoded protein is CASSLSGTTAEQFF.

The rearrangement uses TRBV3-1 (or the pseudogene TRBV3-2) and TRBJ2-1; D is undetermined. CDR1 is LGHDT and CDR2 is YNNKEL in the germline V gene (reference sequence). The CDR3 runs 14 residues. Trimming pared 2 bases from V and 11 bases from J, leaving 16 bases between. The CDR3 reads CASSQFTDPSQQFF. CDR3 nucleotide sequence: TGTGCCAGCAGCCAATTCACAGACCCGAGCCAGCAGTTCTTC.

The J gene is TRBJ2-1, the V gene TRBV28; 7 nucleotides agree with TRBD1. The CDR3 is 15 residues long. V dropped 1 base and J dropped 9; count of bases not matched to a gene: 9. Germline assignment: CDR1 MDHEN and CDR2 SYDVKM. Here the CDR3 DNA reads TGTGCCAGCAGTTTATATGACAGGGTGAGGGGTGAGCAGTTCTTC. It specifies CASSLYDRVRGEQFF. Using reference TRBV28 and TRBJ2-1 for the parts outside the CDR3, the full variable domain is DVKVTQSSRYLVKRTGEKVFLECVQDMDHENMFWYRQDPGLGLRLIYFSYDVKMKEKGDIPEGYSVSREKKERFSLILESASTNQTSMYLCASSLYDRVRGEQFFGPGTRLTVL.

The CDR3 loop is CASRPQGVNTEAFF. Written as DNA, the CDR3 is TGTGCCAGCAGGCCCCAGGGGGTGAACACTGAAGCTTTCTTT. This rearrangement joins TRBV3-1 (or the pseudogene TRBV3-2) to TRBJ1-1, with 7 bases matching TRBD1. The V gene end was trimmed by 6 bases and the J gene end by 0 bases; junction bases not matched to a gene: 4. The CDR3 sequence is 14 residues long. Germline V gene data show CDR1 as LGHDT and CDR2 as YNNKEL (reference sequence).

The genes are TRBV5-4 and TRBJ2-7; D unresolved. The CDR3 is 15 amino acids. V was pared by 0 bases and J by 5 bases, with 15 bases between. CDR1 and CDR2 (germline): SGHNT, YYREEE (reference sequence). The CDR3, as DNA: TGTGCCAGCAGCTTGGAAGCGAGGAAGGTCGACGAGCAGTACTTC. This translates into CASSLEARKVDEQYF.